The next 15 T cell receptor beta chains were all read from a single sample in a study of OX40 agonist ivuxolimab in advanced cancers. Only in-frame clones appear in the TCRdb table, and some are missing; sequencing was by immunoSEQ multiplex PCR. The sample shows some 86,000 clones, around 84% of them seen only once. Sequencing used CD4+ or CD8+ T cells sorted from blood, obtained in a trial of the OX40 agonist ivuxolimab. The receptor set was obtained from an adult with an advanced solid tumor such as melanoma, head and neck, liver or kidney cancer.

V usage is TRBV2 and J usage is TRBJ1-2; D may be TRBD1 (6 bases). The CDR3 runs to 12 residues. The germline CDR1 and CDR2 sequences are SNHLY and FYNNEI. With 6 bases removed from V and 8 bases from J, the gap between germline ends came to 13 bases. This CDR3 is CASSHRERGYTF. As DNA, the CDR3 is TGTGCCAGCAGCCACAGGGAAAGGGGCTACACCTTC.

V usage is TRBV7-8 and J usage is TRBJ2-1; the D gene is possibly TRBD1 (6 bases). Trimming pared 4 bases from V and 0 bases from J, leaving 13 bases between. CDR1 and CDR2 (germline): SGHVS, FQNEAQ. CDR3 length: 16 residues. CDR3 nucleotides: TGTGCCAGCAGCTCCAGGACAGCGCCCTCCTACAATGAGCAGTTCTTC. This gives the protein CASSSRTAPSYNEQFF.

The genes are TRBV5-8 and TRBJ2-2, with unresolved D. The CDR3 length is 11 residues. The germline V and J ends were trimmed by 7 bases and 3 bases, with 4 bases remaining between them. CDR1 is SGHTS, CDR2 YDEGEE, per germline. DNA for the CDR3: TGTGCCAGCCGAGACACCGGGGAGCTGTTTTTT. Amino acid sequence: CASRDTGELFF.

The chain uses TRBV6-5 and TRBJ1-1, with D hard to call. Germline loops: CDR1 MNHEY, CDR2 SVGAGI. Trimming took off 2 bases at V and 0 bases at J, with 7 bases between the two ends. CDR3 size: 14 residues. The CDR3 loop reads CASSYGVMNTEAFF. CDR3 nucleotide sequence: TGTGCCAGCAGTTACGGGGTCATGAACACTGAAGCTTTCTTT.

V is TRBV15 and J is TRBJ1-5; 7 bases align to TRBD1. In germline, CDR1 is LNHNV, CDR2 YYDKDF (reference sequence). V trimming: 1 base; J trimming: 6 bases; junction bases outside the gene matches: 9. There are 16 residues in the CDR3. The CDR3 loop reads CATSRAFHRGGQPQHF. In DNA, the CDR3 is TGTGCCACCAGCAGAGCCTTTCACAGGGGAGGTCAGCCCCAGCATTTT.

The rearrangement links TRBV30 to TRBJ2-3, with 8 bases identical to TRBD2. The CDR3 runs to 12 residues. Trimming took 4 bases from V and 7 from J; bases not matched to a gene: 4. Germline V gives CDR1 GTSNPN, CDR2 SVGIG (reference sequence). The CDR3 loop reads CAWTSGPNTQYF. The CDR3, as DNA: TGTGCCTGGACTAGCGGGCCAAATACGCAGTATTTT.

The V call is TRBV6-6, the J call TRBJ2-2; 8 nucleotides match TRBD2. CDR1 is MNHNY, CDR2 SVGAGI, per germline (reference sequence). The CDR3 is 14 residues long. The V gene end was trimmed by 7 bases and the J gene end by 6 bases; junction bases not matched to a gene: 7. The CDR3 nucleotides are TGTGCCAGCACCTCCGGGACTAGACCCGGGGAGCTGTTTTTT. Translated: CASTSGTRPGELFF.

This clone was seen only a few times. The CDR3 protein is CASSWPGGLSNQPQHF. As DNA, the CDR3 is TGTGCCAGCAGTTGGCCCGGTGGATTGAGCAATCAGCCCCAGCATTTT. The chain uses TRBV6-5 and TRBJ1-5; D remains ambiguous. CDR1 and CDR2 (germline): MNHEY, SVGAGI. Trimming shortened V by 4 bases and J by 1 base, and 14 bases separated the two germline ends. The CDR3 is 16 residues long.

The genes are TRBV27 and TRBJ2-2, with TRBD2 identical over 13 bases. CDR3 size: 20 residues. Per the germline V gene, CDR1 is MNHEY and CDR2 is SMNVEV (reference sequence). J lost 7 bases, V lost 1 base, and 15 bases had no gene match. CDR3 bases: TGTGCCAGCAGTTTATGGCCCCGGTTACTAGCGGGAGGGTCTGGCGGGGAGCTGTTTTTT. Residues: CASSLWPRLLAGGSGGELFF.

The chain links TRBV7-9 to TRBJ2-4, with D possibly TRBD1 on 6 matching bases. The CDR3 totals 15 residues. Germline values: CDR1 SEHNR, CDR2 FQNEAQ (reference sequence). V dropped 2 bases and J dropped 1 base, with 9 bases sitting between them. The CDR3 DNA is TGTGCCAGCAGCTTATTACAGGGTGCCAAAAACATTCAGTACTTC. Its protein is CASSLLQGAKNIQYF.

This clone was recorded a few times. In nucleotides, the CDR3 is TGTGCCAGCAGCTTAAAAGCGGGGGGGCCGACGTACACAGATACGCAGTATTTT. It specifies CASSLKAGGPTYTDTQYF. V is TRBV5-6 and J is TRBJ2-3, with 10 bases that match TRBD2. V shed 2 bases and J 2 bases; nucleotides not matched to a gene: 11. The germline gives CDR1 SGHDT, CDR2 YYEEEE. The CDR3 runs 18 residues.

This clone has a handful of counts. V gene TRBV14 combines with J gene TRBJ1-6; no definite D call. This CDR3 is 12 amino acids long. Per the germline V gene, CDR1 is SGHDN and CDR2 is FVKESK. The ends were cut back, 1 base at V and 10 bases at J, with 5 bases in the middle. Here the CDR3 reads CASSQGRSPLHF. In nucleotides, the CDR3 is TGTGCCAGCAGCCAAGGGAGGTCACCCCTCCACTTT.

J is TRBJ2-5 and V is TRBV11-2; D is unclear. Trimming pared 3 bases from V and 7 bases from J, leaving 12 bases between. CDR1 SGHAT and CDR2 FQNNGV come from the germline V gene. CDR3 size: 13 residues. CDR3 DNA: TGTGCCAGCAGCTTCGAGAGATCAGGGACCCAGTACTTC. Translating gives CASSFERSGTQYF. The complete variable domain, with remaining parts taken from reference TRBV11-2 and TRBJ2-5, reads EAGVAQSPRYKIIEKRQSVAFWCNPISGHATLYWYQQILGQGPKLLIQFQNNGVVDDSQLPKDRFSAERLKGVDSTLKIQPAKLEDSAVYLCASSFERSGTQYFGPGTRLLVL.

This chain connects TRBV5-8 to TRBJ1-5; 8 bases map to TRBD1. CDR3 size: 14 residues. CDR1 SGHTS and CDR2 YDEGEE come from the germline V gene. V lost 4 bases to trimming and J lost 4 bases; unmatched junction nucleotides: 4. The CDR3 here is CASSPGQANQPQHF. The CDR3 bases are TGTGCCAGCAGCCCGGGACAGGCAAATCAGCCCCAGCATTTT.

This chain connects TRBV6-5 to TRBJ1-2; maybe TRBD1 (6 bases). Trimming took 5 bases from V and 7 from J, leaving 11 bases between them. Per germline, CDR1 MNHEY and CDR2 SVGAGI. The CDR3 runs to 12 residues. CDR3 coding DNA: TGTGCCAGCAGTCCAGGGGCGGGTGGCTACACCTTC. Translation gives CASSPGAGGYTF.